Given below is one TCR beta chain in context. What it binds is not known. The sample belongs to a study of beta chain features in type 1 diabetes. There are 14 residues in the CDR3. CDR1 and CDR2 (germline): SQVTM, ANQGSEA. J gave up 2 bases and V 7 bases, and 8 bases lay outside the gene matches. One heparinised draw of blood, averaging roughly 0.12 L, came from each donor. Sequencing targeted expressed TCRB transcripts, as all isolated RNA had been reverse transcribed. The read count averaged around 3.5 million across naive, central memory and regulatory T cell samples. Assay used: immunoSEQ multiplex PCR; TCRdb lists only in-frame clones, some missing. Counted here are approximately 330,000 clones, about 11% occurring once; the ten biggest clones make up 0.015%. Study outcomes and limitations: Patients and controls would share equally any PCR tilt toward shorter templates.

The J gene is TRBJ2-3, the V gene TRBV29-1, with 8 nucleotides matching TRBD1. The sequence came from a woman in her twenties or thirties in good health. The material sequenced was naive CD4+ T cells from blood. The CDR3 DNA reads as TGCAGCGGCCTCAGGGGGCTAAACACAGATACGCAGTATTTT. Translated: CSGLRGLNTDTQYF.